This is a list of T cell receptor beta chains from one sample in a study of blood T cell repertoires in COVID-19. TCRdb keeps only in-frame clones here, not all; method: immunoSEQ multiplex PCR. The table has 100,000 to 150,000 clones, 75% to 90% seen once. The material sequenced was peripheral blood. The receptors shown here come from a man between 65 and 85 years old with active or convalescent COVID-19. Both conserved end residues are part of each CDR3. D genes are given only for firm matches. Clone size is stated in some rows and not others, as once, few, many or a class when expanded.

d_call	v_call	clone_size	j_call	cdr3_nt	cdr3_aa
-	TRBV3-1/TRBV3-2	-	TRBJ1-1	TGTGCCAGCAGCCGTGGGGAGGCGAACACTGAAGCTTTCTTT	CASSRGEANTEAFF
-	TRBV5-1	-	TRBJ1-6	TGCGCCAGCAGCGCAGAAACAGGTTCTAATTCACCCCTCCACTTT	CASSAETGSNSPLHF
TRBD1	TRBV19	-	TRBJ2-6	TGTGCCAGCCATACAGGGGAAGGGGCCAACGTCCTGACTTTC	CASHTGEGANVLTF
-	TRBV5-1	-	TRBJ2-7	TGCGCCAGCAGCTCCGACACAGGGTACGAGCAGTACTTC	CASSSDTGYEQYF
TRBD1	TRBV5-4	-	TRBJ2-1	TGTGCCAGCACCCTGGACAGGGCCTTCGTCTTAAACAATGAGCAGTTCTTC	CASTLDRAFVLNNEQFF
TRBD2	TRBV4-1	many	TRBJ2-2	TGCGCCAGCAGCCAAGATGGGCTAGCGGGAGTGACCGGGGAGCTGTTTTTT	CASSQDGLAGVTGELFF
-	TRBV6-5	-	TRBJ2-7	TGTGCCAGCAGGACGGTAGCTTACGAGCAGTACTTC	CASRTVAYEQYF
-	TRBV10-3	once	TRBJ2-5	TGTGCCATCTCCCCGGGAAGGCAGCAAGAGACCCAGTACTTC	CAISPGRQQETQYF
-	TRBV7-9	-	TRBJ1-1	TGTGCCAGCAGATTGGGGGGTCTCACTGAAGCTTTCTTT	CASRLGGLTEAFF
TRBD1	TRBV28	-	TRBJ2-7	TGTGCCAGCAGTTTATACGACAGGGGGCCCTACGAGCAGTACTTC	CASSLYDRGPYEQYF
-	TRBV28	-	TRBJ2-7	TGTGCCAGCAGTTCTACCTACGAGCAGTACTTC	CASSSTYEQYF
-	TRBV2	once	TRBJ1-2	TGTGCCAGCAGTAAGACAGCAGACTATGGCTACACCTTC	CASSKTADYGYTF
TRBD1	TRBV28	-	TRBJ1-2	TGTGCCAGCAGAGGGACAGGGCCTGGCTACACCTTC	CASRGTGPGYTF
TRBD1	TRBV11-1	-	TRBJ2-2	TGTGCCAGCAGTATCGGGGACAGGGACACCGGGGAGCTGTTTTTT	CASSIGDRDTGELFF
-	TRBV7-2	few	TRBJ1-2	TGTGCCAGCAGCTTAGGTAGCAGGGAACTCTACACCTTC	CASSLGSRELYTF
-	TRBV4-1	-	TRBJ2-5	TGCGCCAGCAGCCAAGGGACATCTAAAGAGACCCAGTACTTC	CASSQGTSKETQYF
-	TRBV14	-	TRBJ2-3	TGTGCCAGCAGCCAAGGGCTGCTTGTTACAGATACGCAGTATTTT	CASSQGLLVTDTQYF